This is a list of T cell receptor beta chains from one sample in a study of patients and donors after allogeneic stem cell transplantation. TCRdb re-called the RT-PCR reads through MiXCR, storing one row per CDR3 protein. The table includes hundreds of thousands of distinct CDR3 sequences, approximately 16% detected once. Sample: blood, either unsorted or a sorted T cell fraction (not recorded which). Every receptor here comes from a human donor who was either an allogeneic HSCT recipient or a stem cell or donor lymphocyte infusion donor (not recorded which). It is not recorded whose cells these are; they may come from a transplant donor. CDR3s include the opening cysteine and the closing phenylalanine or tryptophan. D genes are given only for firm matches. Not every row has a clone size; where given, it reads once, few, many or a size class.

v_call	clone_size	d_call	j_call	cdr3_length	cdr3_aa	cdr3_nt
TRBV12-5	.	.	TRBJ1-2	13	CASGLEKPYGYTF	TGTGCTAGTGGTTTGGAGAAGCCCTATGGCTACACCTTC
TRBV5-1	few	TRBD1	TRBJ2-1	16	CASSFTLQGRSDEQFF	TGCGCCAGCAGCTTCACCCTACAGGGGCGCAGCGATGAGCAGTTCTTC
TRBV7-9	many	TRBD1	TRBJ1-2	14	CASSLTGGDYGYTF	TGTGCCAGCAGCTTGACAGGGGGCGACTATGGCTACACCTTC
TRBV12-3/TRBV12-4	few	TRBD1	TRBJ1-4	16	CASRPPPGTGGEKLFF	TGTGCCAGCAGGCCTCCACCCGGGACAGGGGGCGAAAAACTGTTTTTT
TRBV28	few	TRBD2	TRBJ2-3	16	CASSPTSGGAEDTQYF	TGTGCCAGCAGCCCGACTAGCGGGGGGGCCGAAGATACGCAGTATTTT
TRBV20-1	few	.	TRBJ2-4	13	CSAIRDLENIQYF	TGCAGTGCTATTAGGGACCTAGAAAACATTCAGTACTTC
TRBV3-1	few	TRBD2	TRBJ2-7	18	CASSQDGGSGRAFNEQYF	TGTGCCAGCAGCCAGGATGGCGGGAGCGGGAGGGCCTTTAACGAGCAGTACTTC
TRBV2	few	.	TRBJ1-1	13	CASSATEFTEAFF	TGTGCCAGCAGTGCCACGGAGTTCACTGAAGCTTTCTTT
TRBV5-1	many	.	TRBJ1-1	11	CASSPGVEAFF	TGCGCCAGCAGCCCCGGCGTAGAAGCTTTCTTT
TRBV12-3/TRBV12-4	many	TRBD1	TRBJ2-5	15	CASSFGRGRAETQYF	TGTGCCAGCAGTTTCGGCAGGGGGCGAGCAGAGACCCAGTACTTC
TRBV29-1	.	TRBD1	TRBJ2-7	14	CSVASGTGAHEQYF	TGCAGCGTTGCATCCGGGACAGGGGCCCACGAGCAGTACTTC